The entry that follows covers one T cell receptor (beta chain) sequence. The entry originates in a study of blood T cell repertoires in COVID-19. Study information: Donors in the United States, Italy and Spain gave samples during acute or convalescent COVID-19.

The method was immunoSEQ multiplex PCR; TCRdb's version includes in-frame clones alone and lacks a portion of them. There are around 190,000 clones in the sample; 70% to 90% occur only once, and about 1% lies in the top ten. V lost 7 bases and J lost 6, with 18 bases in between. CDR1 and CDR2 from the germline V gene are MNHNY and SVGAGI (reference sequence). The CDR3 has 14 amino acids. Sequenced material: peripheral blood. V is TRBV6-6 and J is TRBJ1-2; D perhaps matches TRBD1 (5 bases). This clonotype was obtained from a man aged 25-40 years with acute or convalescent COVID-19. CDR3 protein: CASTGGSQGHGYTF. The CDR3 DNA reads TGTGCCAGCACTGGGGGGTCGCAAGGCCATGGCTACACCTTC.